Below, 21 T cell receptor beta chains from the same sample are listed, as sequenced in a study of blood T cell repertoires in COVID-19. The protocol was immunoSEQ multiplex PCR, while the TCRdb copy is restricted to in-frame clones and leaves out a portion. This sample has approximately 360,000 clones, with roughly 87% found just once. The source material was PBMCs or T cells enriched from blood (not recorded which). The receptors originated from a woman in her forties or fifties who had recovered from COVID-19.

The genes are TRBV11-3 and TRBJ2-1; TRBD2 matches at 12 bases. The CDR3 extends over 15 amino acids. Germline assignment: CDR1 SGHNT and CDR2 YENEEA. V was pared by 4 bases and J by 4 bases, with 2 bases of the junction left unmatched. CDR3 sequence: CASSSTSGSYNEQFF. CDR3 DNA: TGTGCCAGCAGCTCGACTAGCGGGAGTTACAATGAGCAGTTCTTC.

This clone was observed at least ten times. V and J are TRBV12-3 or TRBV12-4 and TRBJ1-1, with 8 positions matching TRBD1. The CDR3 consists of 13 residues. Unmatched junction bases numbered 3, after V lost 7 bases and J lost 2 bases. The CDR3 region is CASIGQGNTEAFF. In nucleotides, the CDR3 is TGTGCCAGCATCGGACAGGGAAACACTGAAGCTTTCTTT.

The chain carries TRBV3-1 (or the pseudogene TRBV3-2) and TRBJ1-3; D gene uncertain. Germline lookup yields CDR1 LGHDT and CDR2 YNNKEL (reference sequence). CDR3 length equals 17 residues. V lost 0 bases and J lost 2, with 14 bases in between. Written as DNA, the CDR3 is TGTGCCAGCAGCCAAGATTTGGCGGGGTTGACTGGAAACACCATATATTTT. Protein: CASSQDLAGLTGNTIYF.

The V call is TRBV4-1, the J call TRBJ2-7, with TRBD2 identical over 9 bases. V lost 4 bases, J lost 0 bases, and 7 bases stayed unmatched. The CDR3 has 16 residues. Germline V gene data show CDR1 as MGHRA and CDR2 as YSYEKL. CDR3 loop: CASSRTPTSGSYEQYF. Here the CDR3 DNA reads TGCGCCAGCAGCCGCACACCGACTAGCGGCTCCTACGAGCAGTACTTC.

The gene calls are TRBV5-1 and TRBJ2-7, with a possible D match to TRBD2 (5 bases). The germline V and J ends were trimmed by 2 bases and 4 bases, with 10 bases remaining between them. The CDR3 totals 13 residues. The V gene's germline CDR1 is SGHRS and CDR2 YFSETQ. CDR3 coding DNA: TGCGCCAGCAGCTTTGGACCGGGGTACGAGCAGTACTTC. Its translation: CASSFGPGYEQYF. Together with reference TRBV5-1 and TRBJ2-7, the CDR3 gives the full variable domain: KAGVTQTPRYLIKTRGQQVTLSCSPISGHRSVSWYQQTPGQGLQFLFEYFSETQRNKGNFPGRFSGRQFSNSRSEMNVSTLELGDSALYLCASSFGPGYEQYFGPGTRLTVT.

The V and J genes are TRBV27 and TRBJ2-3; the D gene is possibly TRBD1 (6 bases). The CDR3 length is 14 residues. Germline V gene lookup returns CDR1 MNHEY and CDR2 SMNVEV (reference sequence). The V gene lost 4 bases and the J gene lost 5 bases, with 13 bases spanning the gap. DNA of the CDR3: TGTGCCAGCAGTTCCCGACAGGTCCGAGATACGCAGTATTTT. This gives the protein CASSSRQVRDTQYF.

V is TRBV11-2 and J is TRBJ2-2, with a possible D match to TRBD1 (6 bases). From germline, CDR1 is SGHAT and CDR2 FQNNGV. This CDR3 has 13 amino acids. V lost 4 bases and J 5 bases, leaving 8 bases between the germline ends. CDR3 DNA sequence: TGTGCCAGCAGCTCACAGGGTACCGGGGAGCTGTTTTTT. Translating it yields CASSSQGTGELFF.

The chain joins TRBV18 to TRBJ1-1; a possible D gene is TRBD1 (6 bases). This CDR3 has 14 residues. The V gene's germline CDR1 is KGHSH and CDR2 LQKENI. Trimming left V 1 base short and J 1 base short, with 7 bases between. As DNA, the CDR3 is TGTGCCAGCTCACCACGGACAGAGAACACTGAAGCTTTCTTT. Amino acids: CASSPRTENTEAFF.

The table lists this clone with a few counts. This chain joins TRBV3-1 (or the pseudogene TRBV3-2) and TRBJ2-3, with TRBD1 as a possible D gene (6 bases). Trimming left V 4 bases short and J 0 bases short, with 11 bases between. Germline V lookup: CDR1 LGHDT, CDR2 YNNKEL (reference sequence). CDR3 length: 15 residues. CDR3 nucleotides: TGTGCCAGCAGCCTGGGACACCCTAGCACAGATACGCAGTATTTT. Protein product: CASSLGHPSTDTQYF.

The rearrangement uses TRBV4-1 and TRBJ2-7, with TRBD2 identical over 11 bases. The junction had 9 bases not matched to a gene; V was cut back by 2 bases and J by 0 bases. Germline V gene data show CDR1 as MGHRA and CDR2 as YSYEKL. This CDR3 is built from 18 residues. The CDR3 loop reads CASSQLAGGPPGSYEQYF. The CDR3 DNA reads as TGCGCCAGCAGCCAACTAGCGGGAGGTCCACCGGGCTCCTACGAGCAGTACTTC.

This clone was observed once. The chain employs TRBV9 and TRBJ2-3, with a tentative D call TRBD2 (5 bases). Germline-derived CDR1 and CDR2 are SGDLS and YYNGEE. V lost 0 bases to trimming and J lost 0 bases, with 11 bases between them. CDR3 length equals 16 residues. The CDR3 bases are TGTGCCAGCAGCGTAGACGGGGAGCTAAGCACAGATACGCAGTATTTT. Amino acid sequence: CASSVDGELSTDTQYF.

The chain carries TRBV27 and TRBJ1-2; D gene unclear. The germline V gene encodes CDR1 MNHEY and CDR2 SMNVEV (reference sequence). V was cut by 5 bases and J by 5 bases, with 12 bases left in between. This CDR3 spans 13 amino acids. The CDR3 DNA reads TGTGCCAGCAGTGTAGCGTATGGGTATGGCTACACCTTC. Residues: CASSVAYGYGYTF.

The V and J genes are TRBV18 and TRBJ2-6; 10 bases match TRBD1. CDR1 and CDR2 from the germline V gene are KGHSH and LQKENI. The CDR3 contains 17 residues. The V gene end was trimmed by 3 bases and the J gene end by 0 bases; junction bases not matched to a gene: 2. The CDR3 DNA is TGTGCCAGCTCACCCGGGACAGGGGTCTCTGGGGCCAACGTCCTGACTTTC. Protein product: CASSPGTGVSGANVLTF. The entire variable domain, with the rest obtained from reference TRBV18 and TRBJ2-6, is as follows: NAGVMQNPRHLVRRRGQEARLRCSPMKGHSHVYWYRQLPEEGLKFMVYLQKENIIDESGMPKERFSAEFPKEGPSILRIQQVVRGDSAAYFCASSPGTGVSGANVLTFGAGSRLTVL.

The V call is TRBV5-1, the J call TRBJ1-1, with D perhaps matching TRBD1 (5 bases). The CDR3 loop spans 14 amino acids. Looked up from germline, CDR1 is SGHRS and CDR2 is YFSETQ. Trimming cost V 0 bases and J 4 bases, with 10 bases left between them. CDR3 sequence reads: CASSLARVGTEAFF. The DNA of the CDR3 is TGCGCCAGCAGCTTGGCCAGGGTCGGCACTGAAGCTTTCTTT.

J is TRBJ1-5 and V is TRBV6-6, with D hard to call. Trimming removed 5 bases from V and 0 bases from J, with 17 bases in between. This CDR3 is built from 17 residues. CDR1 is MNHNY and CDR2 is SVGAGI in the germline V gene (reference sequence). As DNA, the CDR3 is TGTGCCAGCAGTCCCGGAGACTTACACCGTAGCAATCAGCCCCAGCATTTT. Translation gives CASSPGDLHRSNQPQHF.

A single count supports this clone. The chain has TRBV18 and TRBJ2-2; 7 bases line up with TRBD1. This CDR3 spans 16 amino acids. V lost 4 bases to trimming and J lost 1 base; unmatched junction nucleotides: 6. Per germline, CDR1 KGHSH and CDR2 LQKENI. The CDR3 region is CASSRPAGGNTGELFF. The DNA for the CDR3 is TGTGCCAGCTCACGTCCGGCAGGGGGGAACACCGGGGAGCTGTTTTTT.

This rearrangement joins TRBV6-1 to TRBJ2-6; D unclear. Germline V CDR1 and CDR2: MNHNS, SASEGT. Trimming cost V 2 bases and J 0 bases, with 5 bases left between them. This CDR3 has 15 residues. In DNA form, the CDR3 reads TGTGCCAGCAGTGAACTGAGCTCTGGGGCCAACGTCCTGACTTTC. Its protein is CASSELSSGANVLTF.

This chain links TRBV7-2 with TRBJ1-1; 7 bases align to TRBD1. The V segment lost 5 bases and the J segment 11 bases; nucleotides outside the gene matches: 17. Germline V lookup: CDR1 SGHTA, CDR2 FQGNSA. There are 15 residues in the CDR3. CDR3 region: CASSQTGTASSWAFF. As DNA, the CDR3 is TGTGCCAGCAGCCAGACCGGGACAGCGTCTTCCTGGGCTTTCTTT.

The V and J genes are TRBV18 and TRBJ1-1, with TRBD1 identical over 8 bases. CDR1 and CDR2 from the germline V gene are KGHSH and LQKENI. The CDR3 spans 15 residues. The V gene end was trimmed by 2 bases and the J gene end by 5 bases; junction bases not matched to a gene: 7. Here the CDR3 reads CASSPSTGVVTEAFF. The CDR3, as DNA: TGTGCCAGCTCACCATCGACAGGGGTGGTTACTGAAGCTTTCTTT. The full variable domain, its missing parts supplied by reference TRBV18 and TRBJ1-1, is NAGVMQNPRHLVRRRGQEARLRCSPMKGHSHVYWYRQLPEEGLKFMVYLQKENIIDESGMPKERFSAEFPKEGPSILRIQQVVRGDSAAYFCASSPSTGVVTEAFFGQGTRLTVV.

CDR3 coding DNA: TGTGCCAGCAGTTTGGGGGGGGCCACCACAGATACGCAGTATTTT. This translates into CASSLGGATTDTQYF. This sequence joins TRBV27 and TRBJ2-3; a weak D match, TRBD2 (7 bases). The CDR3 loop spans 15 amino acids. Germline CDR1 MNHEY, CDR2 SMNVEV (reference sequence). The V end lost 3 bases, the J end lost 2 bases, and 12 bases lay between the germline ends.

The chain uses TRBV7-2 and TRBJ2-7; 16 nucleotides align to TRBD2. Germline V CDR1 and CDR2: SGHTA, FQGNSA. V shed 5 bases, J shed 7 bases, and the junction held 2 bases outside the gene matches. The CDR3 is 14 amino acids. As DNA, the CDR3 is TGTGCCAGCAGCACGGGACTAGCGGGAGGGGAGCAGTACTTC. Translated: CASSTGLAGGEQYF.